These 5 T cell receptor beta chains were sequenced from one sample in a study of T cells after yellow fever vaccination. TCRdb itself ran the 5' RACE reads through MiXCR, one entry per CDR3 protein. This sample has approximately 85,000 distinct CDR3 sequences; 10% to 15% occur once, and the top ten carry around 23%. The source was CD8+ T cells not binding an NS4B(214-222) dextramer, sorted from PBMCs, collected about 20 days after the first yellow fever vaccination. These receptors all come from a man aged 18 to 35 who received the YFV17D yellow fever vaccine.

The sample holds many counts of this clonotype. The chain recombines TRBV4-2 with TRBJ1-6; no firm D call. In germline, CDR1 is LGHNA, CDR2 YNFKEQ. CDR3 length equals 14 residues. Trimming took off 5 bases at V and 9 bases at J, with 14 bases between the two ends. CDR3 amino acids: CASSDTGVGSPLHF. Here the CDR3 DNA reads TGTGCCAGCAGCGACACGGGAGTTGGTTCACCCCTCCACTTT.

In its sample, this clonotype was seen a few times. V gene TRBV12-3 or TRBV12-4 combines with J gene TRBJ2-4; TRBD2 is a possible D gene (5 bases). The germline V and J ends were trimmed by 6 bases and 8 bases, with 14 bases remaining between them. The CDR3 contains 13 residues. Written as DNA, the CDR3 is TGTGCCAGCAGCGCCCGGGGTGGGGACATTCAGTACTTC. Translated, it gives CASSARGGDIQYF.

The chain recombines TRBV6-2 or TRBV6-3 with TRBJ1-1; TRBD1 aligns across 9 bases. V was clipped by 8 bases and J by 2 bases; unmatched bases: 6. The CDR3 runs 14 residues. Per germline, CDR1 MNHEY and CDR2 SVGEGT. As DNA, the CDR3 is TGTGCCAGCGCCAGACAGGGGGGAAACACTGAAGCTTTCTTT. This encodes CASARQGGNTEAFF.

This clonotype was picked up a small number of times. The chain uses TRBV29-1 and TRBJ2-4; tentatively, D is TRBD2 (5 bases). The ends were cut back, 1 base at V and 1 base at J, with 8 bases in the middle. From germline, CDR1 is SQVTM and CDR2 ANQGSEA. This CDR3 has 14 amino acids. In nucleotides, the CDR3 is TGCAGCGTTGAAGGGTGGGAGGCCAAAAACATTCAGTACTTC. Translated, it gives CSVEGWEAKNIQYF.

This clonotype has only a few counts. The chain recombines TRBV5-4 with TRBJ2-7; D is uncertain. The germline V and J ends were trimmed by 0 bases and 0 bases, with 7 bases remaining between them. There are 14 residues in the CDR3. The V gene's germline CDR1 is SGHNT and CDR2 YYREEE (reference sequence). The CDR3 sequence: CASSLDGSSYEQYV. CDR3 DNA: TGTGCCAGCAGCTTGGACGGAAGCTCCTACGAGCAGTACGTC.